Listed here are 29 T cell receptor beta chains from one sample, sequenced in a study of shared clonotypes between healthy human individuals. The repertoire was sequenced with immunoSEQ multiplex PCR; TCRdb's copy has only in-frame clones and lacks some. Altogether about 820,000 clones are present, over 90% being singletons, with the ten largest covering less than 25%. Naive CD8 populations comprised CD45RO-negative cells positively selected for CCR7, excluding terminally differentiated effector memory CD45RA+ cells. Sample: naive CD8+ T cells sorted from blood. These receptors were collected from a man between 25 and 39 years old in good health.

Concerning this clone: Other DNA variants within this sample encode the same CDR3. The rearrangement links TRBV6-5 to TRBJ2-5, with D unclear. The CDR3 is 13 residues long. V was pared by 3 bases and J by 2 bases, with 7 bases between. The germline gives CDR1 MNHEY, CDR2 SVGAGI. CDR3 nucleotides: TGTGCCAGCAGTTATCAGAATCAAGAGACCCAGTACTTC. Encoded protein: CASSYQNQETQYF.

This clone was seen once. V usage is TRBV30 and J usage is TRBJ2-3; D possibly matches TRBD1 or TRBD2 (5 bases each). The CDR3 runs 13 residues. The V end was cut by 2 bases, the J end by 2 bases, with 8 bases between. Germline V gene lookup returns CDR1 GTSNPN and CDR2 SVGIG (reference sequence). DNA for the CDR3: TGTGCCTGGAGTTGGGACCTCACAGATACGCAGTATTTT. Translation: CAWSWDLTDTQYF. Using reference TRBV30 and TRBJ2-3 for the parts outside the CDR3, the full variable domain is SQTIHQWPATLVQPVGSPLSLECTVEGTSNPNLYWYRQAAGRGLQLLFYSVGIGQISSEVPQNLSASRPQDRQFILSSKKLLLSDSGFYLCAWSWDLTDTQYFGPGTRLTVL.

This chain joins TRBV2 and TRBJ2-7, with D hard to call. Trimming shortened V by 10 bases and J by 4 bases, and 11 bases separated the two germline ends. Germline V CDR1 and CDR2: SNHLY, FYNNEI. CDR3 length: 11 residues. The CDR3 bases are TGTGCCACGGTCAGAAATTACGAGCAGTACTTC. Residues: CATVRNYEQYF.

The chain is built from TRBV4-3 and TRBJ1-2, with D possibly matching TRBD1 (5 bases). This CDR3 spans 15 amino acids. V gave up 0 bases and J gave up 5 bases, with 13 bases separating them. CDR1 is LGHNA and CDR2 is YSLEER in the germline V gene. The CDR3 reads CASSQETAMGYGYTF. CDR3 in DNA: TGCGCCAGCAGCCAAGAGACAGCAATGGGGTATGGCTACACCTTC.

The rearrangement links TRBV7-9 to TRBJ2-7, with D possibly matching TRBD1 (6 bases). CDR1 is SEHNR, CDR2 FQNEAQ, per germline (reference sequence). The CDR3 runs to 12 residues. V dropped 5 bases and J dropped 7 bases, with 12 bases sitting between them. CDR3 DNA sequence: TGTGCCAGCAGCCAACAGGGCCTGGAGCAGTACTTC. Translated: CASSQQGLEQYF.

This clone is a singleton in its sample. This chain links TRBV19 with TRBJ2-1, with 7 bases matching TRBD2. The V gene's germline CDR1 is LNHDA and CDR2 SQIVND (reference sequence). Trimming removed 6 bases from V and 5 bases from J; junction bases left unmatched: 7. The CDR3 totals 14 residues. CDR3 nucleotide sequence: TGTGCCAGTAGCAACCGGGACTATGACAATGAGCAGTTCTTC. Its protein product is CASSNRDYDNEQFF.

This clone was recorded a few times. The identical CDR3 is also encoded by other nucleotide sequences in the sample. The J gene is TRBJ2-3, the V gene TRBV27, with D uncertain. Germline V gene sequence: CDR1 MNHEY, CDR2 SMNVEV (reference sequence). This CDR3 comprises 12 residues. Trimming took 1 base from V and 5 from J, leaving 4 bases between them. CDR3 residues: CASSLLGDTQYF. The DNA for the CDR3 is TGTGCCAGCAGTTTATTAGGAGATACGCAGTATTTT.

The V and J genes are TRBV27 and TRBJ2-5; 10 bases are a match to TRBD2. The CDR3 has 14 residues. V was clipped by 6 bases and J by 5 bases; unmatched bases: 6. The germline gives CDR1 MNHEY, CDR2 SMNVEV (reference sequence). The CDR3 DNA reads TGTGCCAGCAGGTCAGCGGGAGGGTCGGAGACCCAGTACTTC. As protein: CASRSAGGSETQYF.

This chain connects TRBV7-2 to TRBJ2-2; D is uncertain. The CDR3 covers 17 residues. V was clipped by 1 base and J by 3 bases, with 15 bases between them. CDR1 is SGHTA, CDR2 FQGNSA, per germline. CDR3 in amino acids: CASSLVGWWADTGELFF. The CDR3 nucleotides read TGTGCCAGCAGCTTAGTCGGGTGGTGGGCAGACACCGGGGAGCTGTTTTTT. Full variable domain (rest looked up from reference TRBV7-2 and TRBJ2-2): GAGVSQSPSNKVTEKGKDVELRCDPISGHTALYWYRQSLGQGLEFLIYFQGNSAPDKSGLPSDRFSAERTGGSVSTLTIQRTQQEDSAVYLCASSLVGWWADTGELFFGEGSRLTVL.

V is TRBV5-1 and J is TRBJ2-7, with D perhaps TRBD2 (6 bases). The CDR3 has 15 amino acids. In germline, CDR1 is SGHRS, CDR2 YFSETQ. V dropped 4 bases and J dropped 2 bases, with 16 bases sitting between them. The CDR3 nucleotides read TGCGCCAGCAGCGAACCGAGGGCGGGAACCTACGAGCAGTACTTC. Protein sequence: CASSEPRAGTYEQYF.

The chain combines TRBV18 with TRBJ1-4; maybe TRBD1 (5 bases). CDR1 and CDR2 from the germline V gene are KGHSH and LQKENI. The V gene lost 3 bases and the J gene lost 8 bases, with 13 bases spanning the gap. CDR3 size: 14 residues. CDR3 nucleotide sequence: TGTGCCAGCTCACCGAAGGGGTGGGAGGAAAAACTGTTTTTT. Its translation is CASSPKGWEEKLFF.

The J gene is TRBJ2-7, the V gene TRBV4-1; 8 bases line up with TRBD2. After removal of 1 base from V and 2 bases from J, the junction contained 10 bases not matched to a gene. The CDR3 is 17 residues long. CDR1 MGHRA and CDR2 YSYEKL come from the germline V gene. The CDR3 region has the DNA TGCGCCAGCAGCCAAGCTCTAGCGGGCCTAGGAGCCTACGAGCAGTACTTC. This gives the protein CASSQALAGLGAYEQYF.

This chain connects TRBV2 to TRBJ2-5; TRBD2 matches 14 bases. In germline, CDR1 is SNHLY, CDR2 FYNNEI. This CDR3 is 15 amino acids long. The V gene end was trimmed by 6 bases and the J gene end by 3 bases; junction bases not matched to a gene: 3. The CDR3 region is CASRGGLAGEETQYF. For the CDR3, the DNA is TGTGCCAGCAGGGGGGGACTAGCGGGAGAAGAGACCCAGTACTTC.

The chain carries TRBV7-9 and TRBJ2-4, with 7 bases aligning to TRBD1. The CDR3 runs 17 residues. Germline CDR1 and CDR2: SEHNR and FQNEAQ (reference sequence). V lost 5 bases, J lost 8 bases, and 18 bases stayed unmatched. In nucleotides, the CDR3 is TGTGCCAGCAGCAGAAGGGGGCCTTCTCAAGGGGTAGACATTCAGTACTTC. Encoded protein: CASSRRGPSQGVDIQYF.

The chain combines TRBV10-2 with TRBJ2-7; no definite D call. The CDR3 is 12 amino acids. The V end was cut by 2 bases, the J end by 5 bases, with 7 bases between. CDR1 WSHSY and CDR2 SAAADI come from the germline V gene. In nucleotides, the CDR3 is TGCGCCAGCAGTGAGGTGCTCAACGAGCAGTACTTC. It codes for CASSEVLNEQYF.

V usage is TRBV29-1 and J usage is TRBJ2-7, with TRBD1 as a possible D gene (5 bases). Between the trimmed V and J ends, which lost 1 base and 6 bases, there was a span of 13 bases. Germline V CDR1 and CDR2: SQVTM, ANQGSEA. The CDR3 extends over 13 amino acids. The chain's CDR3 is CSVEGRVPSEQYF. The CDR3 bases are TGCAGCGTTGAAGGCAGGGTACCCTCCGAGCAGTACTTC.

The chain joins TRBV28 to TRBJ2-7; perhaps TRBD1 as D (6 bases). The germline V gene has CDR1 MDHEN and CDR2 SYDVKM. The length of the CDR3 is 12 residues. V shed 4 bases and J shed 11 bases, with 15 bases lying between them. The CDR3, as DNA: TGTGCCAGCAGTTCGTTCCCCCGGGACAAGTACTTC. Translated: CASSSFPRDKYF.

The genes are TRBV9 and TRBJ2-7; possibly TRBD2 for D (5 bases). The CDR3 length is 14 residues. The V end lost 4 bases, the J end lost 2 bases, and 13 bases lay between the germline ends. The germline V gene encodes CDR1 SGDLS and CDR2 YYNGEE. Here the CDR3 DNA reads TGTGCCAGCAGCCCAAAACTACTAGCCTACGAGCAGTACTTC. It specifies CASSPKLLAYEQYF.

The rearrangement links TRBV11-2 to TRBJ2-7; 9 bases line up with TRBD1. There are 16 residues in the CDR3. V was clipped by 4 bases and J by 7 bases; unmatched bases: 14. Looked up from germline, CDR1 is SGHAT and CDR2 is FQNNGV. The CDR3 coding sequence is TGTGCCAGCAGCTCCCAAACCGGGACAGGGACGGGGGAGCAGTACTTC. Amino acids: CASSSQTGTGTGEQYF.

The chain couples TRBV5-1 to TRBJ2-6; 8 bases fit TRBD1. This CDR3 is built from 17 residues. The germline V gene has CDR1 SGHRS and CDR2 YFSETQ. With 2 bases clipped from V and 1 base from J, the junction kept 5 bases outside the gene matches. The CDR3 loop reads CASSFRQGSSGANVLTF. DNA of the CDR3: TGCGCCAGCAGCTTTAGACAGGGGTCTTCTGGGGCCAACGTCCTGACTTTC.

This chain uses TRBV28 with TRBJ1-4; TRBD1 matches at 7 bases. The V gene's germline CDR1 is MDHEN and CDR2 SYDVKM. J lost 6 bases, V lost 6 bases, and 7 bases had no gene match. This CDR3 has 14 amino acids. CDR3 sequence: CASSPRGGDEKLFF. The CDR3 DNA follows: TGTGCCAGCAGCCCGAGAGGGGGCGATGAAAAACTGTTTTTT. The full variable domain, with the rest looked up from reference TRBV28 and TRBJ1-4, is DVKVTQSSRYLVKRTGEKVFLECVQDMDHENMFWYRQDPGLGLRLIYFSYDVKMKEKGDIPEGYSVSREKKERFSLILESASTNQTSMYLCASSPRGGDEKLFFGSGTQLSVL.

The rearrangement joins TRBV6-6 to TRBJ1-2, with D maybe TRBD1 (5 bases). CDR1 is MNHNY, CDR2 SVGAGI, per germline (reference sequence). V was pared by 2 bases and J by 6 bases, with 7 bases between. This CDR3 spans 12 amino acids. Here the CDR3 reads CASSYGADGYTF. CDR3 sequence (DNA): TGTGCCAGCAGTTACGGGGCCGATGGCTACACCTTC.

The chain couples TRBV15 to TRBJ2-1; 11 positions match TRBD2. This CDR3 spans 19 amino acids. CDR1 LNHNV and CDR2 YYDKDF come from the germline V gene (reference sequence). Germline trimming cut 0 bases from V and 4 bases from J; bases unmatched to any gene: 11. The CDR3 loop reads CATSRDGRTSGRGYNEQFF. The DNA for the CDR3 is TGTGCCACCAGCAGAGATGGGAGAACTAGCGGGAGAGGATACAATGAGCAGTTCTTC. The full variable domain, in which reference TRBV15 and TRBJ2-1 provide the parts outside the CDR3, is DAMVIQNPRYQVTQFGKPVTLSCSQTLNHNVMYWYQQKSSQAPKLLFHYYDKDFNNEADTPDNFQSRRPNTSFCFLDIRSPGLGDTAMYLCATSRDGRTSGRGYNEQFFGPGTRLTVL.

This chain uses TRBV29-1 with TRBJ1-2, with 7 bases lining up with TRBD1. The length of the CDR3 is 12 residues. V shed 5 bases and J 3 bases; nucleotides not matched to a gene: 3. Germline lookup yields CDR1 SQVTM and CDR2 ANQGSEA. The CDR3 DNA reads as TGCAGCGTTCTGGACAGGTACTATGGCTACACCTTC. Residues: CSVLDRYYGYTF.

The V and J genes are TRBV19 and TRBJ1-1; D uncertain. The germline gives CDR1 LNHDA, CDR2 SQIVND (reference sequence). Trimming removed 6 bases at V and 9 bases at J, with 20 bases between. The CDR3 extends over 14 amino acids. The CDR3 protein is CASSNPPVPEKAFF. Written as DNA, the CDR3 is TGTGCCAGTAGCAACCCCCCGGTCCCAGAGAAAGCTTTCTTT.

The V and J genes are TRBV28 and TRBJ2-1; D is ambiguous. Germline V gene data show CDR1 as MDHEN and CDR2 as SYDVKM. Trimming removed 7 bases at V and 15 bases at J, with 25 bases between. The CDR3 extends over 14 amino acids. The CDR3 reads CASKGSVLLVSMFF. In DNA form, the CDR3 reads TGTGCCAGCAAAGGGTCCGTACTTCTAGTGAGTATGTTCTTC. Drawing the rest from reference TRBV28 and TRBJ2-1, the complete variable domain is DVKVTQSSRYLVKRTGEKVFLECVQDMDHENMFWYRQDPGLGLRLIYFSYDVKMKEKGDIPEGYSVSREKKERFSLILESASTNQTSMYLCASKGSVLLVSMFFGPGTRLTVL.

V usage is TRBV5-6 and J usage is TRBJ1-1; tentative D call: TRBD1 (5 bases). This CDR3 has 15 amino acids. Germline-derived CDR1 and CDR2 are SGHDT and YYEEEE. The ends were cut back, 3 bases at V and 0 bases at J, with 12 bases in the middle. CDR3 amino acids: CASSWDQGMNTEAFF. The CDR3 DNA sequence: TGTGCCAGCAGCTGGGATCAGGGTATGAACACTGAAGCTTTCTTT.

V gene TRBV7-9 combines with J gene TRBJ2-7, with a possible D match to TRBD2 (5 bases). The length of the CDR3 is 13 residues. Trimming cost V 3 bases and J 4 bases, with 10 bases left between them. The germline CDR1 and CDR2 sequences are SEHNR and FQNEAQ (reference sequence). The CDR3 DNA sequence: TGTGCCAGCAGCTTGTTAGAGGGATACGAGCAGTACTTC. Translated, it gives CASSLLEGYEQYF. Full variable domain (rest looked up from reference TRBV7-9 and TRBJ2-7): DTGVSQNPRHKITKRGQNVTFRCDPISEHNRLYWYRQTLGQGPEFLTYFQNEAQLEKSRLLSDRFSAERPKGSFSTLEIQRTEQGDSAMYLCASSLLEGYEQYFGPGTRLTVT.

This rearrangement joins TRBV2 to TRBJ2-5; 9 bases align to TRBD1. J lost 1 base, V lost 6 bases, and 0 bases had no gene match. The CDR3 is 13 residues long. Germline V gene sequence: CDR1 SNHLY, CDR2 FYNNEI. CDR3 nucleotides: TGTGCCAGCAGGACAGGGGGCCAAGAGACCCAGTACTTC. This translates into CASRTGGQETQYF. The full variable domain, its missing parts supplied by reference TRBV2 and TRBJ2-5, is EPEVTQTPSHQVTQMGQEVILRCVPISNHLYFYWYRQILGQKVEFLVSFYNNEISEKSEIFDDQFSVERPDGSNFTLKIRSTKLEDSAMYFCASRTGGQETQYFGPGTRLLVL.